These T cell receptor beta chains were read from a single sample in a study of blood T cell repertoires in COVID-19. Only in-frame clones appear in the TCRdb table, and some are missing; sequencing was by immunoSEQ multiplex PCR. The repertoire holds about 55,000 clones, with approximately 92% as singletons. The sequencing sample was made of peripheral blood. All receptors derive from a man older than 75 with acute or convalescent COVID-19. Both conserved end residues are part of each CDR3. Each record gives: J gene, clone size, V gene, D gene, CDR3 protein, CDR3 DNA. D genes are given only for firm matches. Size is omitted from some rows. Given values are once, few, many or a class for expanded clones.

J: TRBJ2-3; size: NA; V: TRBV9; D: TRBD2; CDR3: CASSPRLAQSTDTQYF; DNA: TGTGCCAGCAGCCCCCGACTAGCCCAAAGCACAGATACGCAGTATTTT
J: TRBJ1-4; size: NA; V: TRBV30; D: NA; CDR3: CAWSVQAASRKLFF; DNA: TGTGCCTGGAGTGTACAAGCGGCCTCAAGAAAACTGTTTTTT
J: TRBJ2-7; size: NA; V: TRBV6-5; D: TRBD1; CDR3: CASRMTGLANEQYF; DNA: TGTGCCAGCAGGATGACAGGGTTAGCTAACGAGCAGTACTTC
J: TRBJ1-1; size: once; V: TRBV7-3; D: NA; CDR3: CASSLTMNTEAFF; DNA: TGTGCCAGCAGCCTAACTATGAACACTGAAGCTTTCTTT
J: TRBJ1-5; size: few; V: TRBV19; D: NA; CDR3: CASSIEGLQPQHF; DNA: TGTGCCAGTAGTATAGAGGGGCTGCAGCCCCAGCATTTT
J: TRBJ1-4; size: NA; V: TRBV5-1; D: TRBD1; CDR3: CASSPGTAAEKLFF; DNA: TGCGCCAGCAGCCCCGGGACAGCGGCTGAAAAACTGTTTTTT
J: TRBJ2-7; size: NA; V: TRBV3-1/TRBV3-2; D: NA; CDR3: CASSQELGRGFIDEQYF; DNA: TGTGCCAGCAGCCAAGAGCTAGGGAGGGGGTTTATCGACGAGCAGTACTTC
J: TRBJ2-1; size: NA; V: TRBV24-1; D: TRBD1; CDR3: CATSEPSGQGNSNEQFF; DNA: TGTGCCACCAGTGAGCCTTCGGGACAGGGCAACTCAAATGAGCAGTTCTTC
J: TRBJ2-1; size: NA; V: TRBV14; D: NA; CDR3: CASSQGGVGTNAEQFF; DNA: TGTGCCAGCAGCCAAGGGGGCGTGGGCACCAATGCTGAGCAGTTCTTC
J: TRBJ1-3; size: once; V: TRBV7-8; D: NA; CDR3: CASSPLPRNTIYF; DNA: TGTGCCAGCAGCCCCCTCCCCCGAAACACCATATATTTT
J: TRBJ1-1; size: NA; V: TRBV30; D: NA; CDR3: CAWTTGATEAFF; DNA: TGTGCCTGGACCACCGGAGCAACTGAAGCTTTCTTT
J: TRBJ2-5; size: NA; V: TRBV5-1; D: TRBD1; CDR3: CASSRRGQGELQETQYF; DNA: TGCGCCAGCAGCAGAAGGGGACAGGGGGAACTCCAAGAGACCCAGTACTTC
J: TRBJ2-3; size: once; V: TRBV15; D: NA; CDR3: CATSRDTMIGQYF; DNA: TGTGCCACCAGCAGGGACACTATGATCGGGCAGTATTTT
J: TRBJ2-2; size: NA; V: TRBV6-6; D: NA; CDR3: CASSLSSRNGELFF; DNA: TGTGCCAGCAGTCTCTCGTCCCGTAACGGGGAGCTGTTTTTT
J: TRBJ2-7; size: NA; V: TRBV7-9; D: TRBD2; CDR3: CASSRQRDRLPYEQYF; DNA: TGTGCCAGCAGCCGGCAGCGGGACCGGCTCCCCTACGAGCAGTACTTC
J: TRBJ1-1; size: NA; V: TRBV10-3; D: TRBD1; CDR3: CAISDKGQGNGEAFF; DNA: TGTGCCATCAGTGATAAGGGACAGGGAAACGGTGAAGCTTTCTTT
J: TRBJ1-2; size: NA; V: TRBV6-6; D: NA; CDR3: CASRDEANYGYTF; DNA: TGTGCCAGCAGAGATGAGGCTAACTATGGCTACACCTTC
J: TRBJ2-2; size: NA; V: TRBV3-1/TRBV3-2; D: TRBD2; CDR3: CASSQFGGTGELFF; DNA: TGTGCCAGCAGCCAATTCGGGGGGACCGGGGAGCTGTTTTTT
J: TRBJ1-6; size: NA; V: TRBV10-3; D: NA; CDR3: CAIRPGGEGSPLHF; DNA: TGTGCCATCCGTCCGGGGGGAGAAGGTTCACCCCTCCACTTT
J: TRBJ2-5; size: NA; V: TRBV5-1; D: NA; CDR3: CASSLGPGQETQYF; DNA: TGCGCCAGCAGCTTGGGGCCAGGGCAAGAGACCCAGTACTTC
J: TRBJ2-2; size: NA; V: TRBV7-6; D: TRBD1; CDR3: CASSLLGRGPTGELFF; DNA: TGTGCCAGCAGCTTACTGGGCAGGGGGCCCACCGGGGAGCTGTTTTTT
J: TRBJ1-6; size: NA; V: TRBV7-2; D: NA; CDR3: CASSLGSRGFDNSPLHF; DNA: TGTGCCAGCAGCTTAGGTAGCAGGGGCTTCGATAATTCACCCCTCCACTTT
J: TRBJ1-6; size: NA; V: TRBV13; D: NA; CDR3: CASSLLARGGSPLHF; DNA: TGTGCCAGCAGCTTATTAGCCAGGGGTGGCTCACCCCTCCACTTT
J: TRBJ1-5; size: once; V: TRBV18; D: NA; CDR3: CASSPPSGGAGQPQHF; DNA: TGTGCCAGCTCACCACCGTCAGGAGGGGCAGGGCAGCCCCAGCATTTT
J: TRBJ1-2; size: NA; V: TRBV10-3; D: NA; CDR3: CAISESISGYGYTF; DNA: TGTGCCATCAGTGAGTCGATCTCGGGCTATGGCTACACCTTC
J: TRBJ1-5; size: NA; V: TRBV19; D: NA; CDR3: CASSTPSGIFQPQHF; DNA: TGTGCCAGTAGTACGCCCTCAGGGATCTTTCAGCCCCAGCATTTT
J: TRBJ1-2; size: NA; V: TRBV5-1; D: NA; CDR3: CASSLEAGSVGYTF; DNA: TGCGCCAGCAGCTTGGAGGCGGGTTCGGTAGGCTACACCTTC